This T cell receptor (beta chain) came from a study of human T cells and chemical hapten exposure. Points from the study as a whole: Expanded TCR counts at PT1 went up together with patch test score, a positive correlation. Significantly greater numbers of large CDR3 similarity clusters came from expanded TCRs than from controls.

The CDR3 covers 10 residues. Germline CDR1 and CDR2: DFQATT and SNEGSKA (reference sequence). Trimming cost V 5 bases and J 13 bases, with 11 bases left between them. TCRdb re-analysed the RACE reads in MiXCR, keeping a single row per CDR3 protein. The repertoire holds around 110,000 distinct CDR3 sequences, with 9.5% to 13% as singletons. This clonotype was recorded a few times. Its antigen is undetermined. A clone one base away is much larger, so this may be a read error. Time point: patch test 1, 2 weeks after DPC sensitization. The treatment: therapeutic diphenylcyclopropenone sensitization with weekly scalp DPC. Each patch-test visit's blood sample preceded patch application. The total RNA was obtained from whole blood that was not fractionated.

The sequenced sample was whole blood, obtained in connection with sensitization to the hapten diphenylcyclopropenone (DPC). The source of this sequence is a woman aged 45-65 years with alopecia areata. Some clones in this sample may be carry-over from other donors' samples. The V gene is TRBV20-1, the J gene TRBJ1-4; the D is unclear. The CDR3 DNA follows: TGCAGTGCTTCTGCGGACCGACTGTTTTTT. Translation: CSASADRLFF.